This T cell receptor beta chain appears in the sequencing data of a study of cytomegalovirus exposure and HLA in healthy donors. Broader study findings: Later analysis suggested links between common viral pathogens and several top significant clusters.

PCR used 60 Vbeta primers and 13 Jbeta primers. The data were produced by immunoSEQ multiplex PCR, yet TCRdb's version contains in-frame clones alone and is incomplete. In the table there are 85,000 to 100,000 clones, just under 90% of which are singletons. This clone was seen only once. Its target is unknown. The V end lost 3 bases, the J end lost 5 bases, and 23 bases lay between the germline ends. The CDR3 extends over 17 amino acids. The V gene's germline CDR1 is KGHSH and CDR2 LQKENI. While unrecorded immune exposures were likely, the donors were nominally healthy when sampled. The sequence was collected from a man between 18 and 29 years old in good health and CMV-seronegative. The chain uses TRBV18 and TRBJ2-7, with D perhaps TRBD2 (6 bases). The specimen was PBMCs. CDR3 sequence reads: CASSPRLTTGTSNEQYF. CDR3 coding DNA: TGTGCCAGCTCACCTCGACTCACCACCGGGACTTCCAACGAGCAGTACTTC.